The 5 T cell receptor beta chains below come from one sample, sequenced in a study of blood T cell repertoires in COVID-19 (dated by TCRdb to the early 2020s). The library relied on the immunoSEQ multiplex PCR assay. TCRdb holds this immuneACCESS table with in-frame rearrangements only. Some clones are missing; in checked studies, unresolved V genes explain under half, and the rest has no known cause. For this sample there are tens of thousands of clones; roughly 82% appear just once. Clones ranked in the top ten supply 25% of the sample. Sequencing was performed on peripheral blood. Receptors originate from a man aged 55 to 70 with acute or convalescent COVID-19.

This sequence joins TRBV12-5 and TRBJ2-5; D perhaps matches TRBD2 (5 bases). CDR3 length: 15 amino acids. V dropped 7 bases and J dropped 5 bases, with 20 bases sitting between them. CDR1 LGHNT and CDR2 FRNRAP come from the germline V gene. DNA of the CDR3: TGTGCTAGTGCCCCCGGCCGGGGAATCGGGGAGACCCAGTACTTC. This codes for CASAPGRGIGETQYF.

The CDR3 nucleotides are TGTGCCAGCAGTTTAAGTTGGGTGGGCAACACTGAAGCTTTCTTT. It specifies CASSLSWVGNTEAFF. The chain couples TRBV27 to TRBJ1-1, with D uncertain. From germline, CDR1 is MNHEY and CDR2 SMNVEV (reference sequence). Trimming stripped 2 bases from V and 2 bases from J, with 12 bases between. The CDR3 has 15 amino acids.

The rearrangement links TRBV18 to TRBJ1-5, with D possibly being TRBD1 (6 bases). V lost 4 bases, J lost 5 bases, and 15 bases lay in between. Per germline, CDR1 KGHSH and CDR2 LQKENI. The CDR3 totals 15 residues. The DNA for the CDR3 is TGTGCCAGCTCACTGGGACACCGGGGGGATCAGCCCCAGCATTTT. The encoded protein is CASSLGHRGDQPQHF.

V is TRBV2 and J is TRBJ1-1; D gene uncertain. The germline V gene has CDR1 SNHLY and CDR2 FYNNEI. The CDR3 is 13 residues long. V was cut by 5 bases and J by 1 base, with 8 bases left in between. The CDR3 region has the DNA TGTGCCAGCAGTTCGACGGGGAACACTGAAGCTTTCTTT. Translation gives CASSSTGNTEAFF.

The chain is built from TRBV11-2 and TRBJ2-5; 7 positions agree with TRBD2. Germline CDR1 reads SGHAT; CDR2 reads FQNNGV. This CDR3 is 15 amino acids long. V dropped 8 bases and J dropped 5; count of bases not matched to a gene: 14. CDR3 amino acids: CASRLQGLPRETQYF. CDR3 DNA: TGTGCCAGCCGACTGCAGGGACTACCTCGGGAGACCCAGTACTTC.